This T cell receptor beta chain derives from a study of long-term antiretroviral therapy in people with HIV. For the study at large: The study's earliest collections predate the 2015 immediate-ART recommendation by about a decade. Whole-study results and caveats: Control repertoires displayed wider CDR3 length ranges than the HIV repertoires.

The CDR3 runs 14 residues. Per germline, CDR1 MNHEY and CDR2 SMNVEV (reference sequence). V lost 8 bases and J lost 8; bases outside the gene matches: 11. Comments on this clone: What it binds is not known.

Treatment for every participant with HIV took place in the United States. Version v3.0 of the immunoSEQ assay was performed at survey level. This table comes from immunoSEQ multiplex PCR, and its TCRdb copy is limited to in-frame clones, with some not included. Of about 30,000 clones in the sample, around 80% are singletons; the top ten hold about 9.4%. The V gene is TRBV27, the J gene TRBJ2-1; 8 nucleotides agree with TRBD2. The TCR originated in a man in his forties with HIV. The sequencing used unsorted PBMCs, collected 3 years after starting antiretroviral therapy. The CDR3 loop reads CASGGLAQSDEQFF. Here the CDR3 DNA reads TGTGCCAGCGGCGGACTAGCCCAGAGCGATGAGCAGTTCTTC.